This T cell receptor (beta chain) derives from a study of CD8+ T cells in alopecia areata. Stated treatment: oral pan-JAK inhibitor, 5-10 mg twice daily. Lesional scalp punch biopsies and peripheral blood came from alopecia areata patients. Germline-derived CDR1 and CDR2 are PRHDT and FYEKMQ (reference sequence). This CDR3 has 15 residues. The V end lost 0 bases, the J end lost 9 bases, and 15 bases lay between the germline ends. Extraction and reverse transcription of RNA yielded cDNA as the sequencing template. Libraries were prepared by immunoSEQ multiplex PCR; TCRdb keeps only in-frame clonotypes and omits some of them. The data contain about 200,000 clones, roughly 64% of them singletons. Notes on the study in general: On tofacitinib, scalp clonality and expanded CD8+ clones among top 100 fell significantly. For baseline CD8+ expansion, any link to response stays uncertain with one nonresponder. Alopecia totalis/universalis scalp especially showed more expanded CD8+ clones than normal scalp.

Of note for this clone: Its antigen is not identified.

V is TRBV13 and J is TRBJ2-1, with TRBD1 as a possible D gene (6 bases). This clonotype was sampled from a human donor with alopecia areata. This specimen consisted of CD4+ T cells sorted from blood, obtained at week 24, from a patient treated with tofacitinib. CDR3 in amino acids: CASSLGTGHSGEQFF. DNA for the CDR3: TGTGCCAGCAGCTTAGGGACAGGACATTCCGGTGAGCAGTTCTTC.